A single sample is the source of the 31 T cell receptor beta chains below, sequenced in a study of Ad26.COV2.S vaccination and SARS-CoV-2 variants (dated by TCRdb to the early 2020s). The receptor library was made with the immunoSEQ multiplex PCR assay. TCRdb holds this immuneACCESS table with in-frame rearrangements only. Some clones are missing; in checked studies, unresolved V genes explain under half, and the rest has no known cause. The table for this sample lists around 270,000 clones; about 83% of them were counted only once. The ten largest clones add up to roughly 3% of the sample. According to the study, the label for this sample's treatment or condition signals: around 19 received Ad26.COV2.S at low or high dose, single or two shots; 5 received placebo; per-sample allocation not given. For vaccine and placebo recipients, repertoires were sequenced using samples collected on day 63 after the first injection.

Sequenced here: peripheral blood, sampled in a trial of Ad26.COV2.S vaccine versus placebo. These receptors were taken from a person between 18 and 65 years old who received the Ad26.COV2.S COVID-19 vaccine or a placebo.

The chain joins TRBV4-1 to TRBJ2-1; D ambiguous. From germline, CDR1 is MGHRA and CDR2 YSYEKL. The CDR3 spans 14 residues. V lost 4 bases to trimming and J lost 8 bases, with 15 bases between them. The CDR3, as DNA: TGCGCCAGCAGCCTCAGTCCCTTTTTCGATGAGCAGTTCTTC. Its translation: CASSLSPFFDEQFF.

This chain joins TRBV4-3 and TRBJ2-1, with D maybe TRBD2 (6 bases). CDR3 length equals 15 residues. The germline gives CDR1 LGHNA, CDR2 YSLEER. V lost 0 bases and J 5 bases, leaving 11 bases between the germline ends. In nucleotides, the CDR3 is TGCGCCAGCAGCCAAGATGACGGACTAAACAATGAGCAGTTCTTC. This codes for CASSQDDGLNNEQFF.

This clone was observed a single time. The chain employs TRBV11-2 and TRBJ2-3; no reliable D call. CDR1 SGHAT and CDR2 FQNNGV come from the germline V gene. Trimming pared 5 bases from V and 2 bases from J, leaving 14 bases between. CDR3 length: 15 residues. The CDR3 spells CASSPGGAVTDTQYF. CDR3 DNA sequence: TGTGCCAGCAGCCCGGGCGGAGCCGTCACAGATACGCAGTATTTT.

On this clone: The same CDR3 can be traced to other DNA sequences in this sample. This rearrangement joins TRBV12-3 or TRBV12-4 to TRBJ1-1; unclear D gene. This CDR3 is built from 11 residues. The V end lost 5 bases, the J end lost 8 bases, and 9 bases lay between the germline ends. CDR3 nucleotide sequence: TGTGCCAGCAGTCTGAGAGGGGAAGCTTTCTTT. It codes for CASSLRGEAFF.

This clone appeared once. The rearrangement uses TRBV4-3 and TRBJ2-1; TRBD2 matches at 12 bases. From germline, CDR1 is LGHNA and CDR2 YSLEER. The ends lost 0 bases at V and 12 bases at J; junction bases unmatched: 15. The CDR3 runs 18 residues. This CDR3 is CASSQDLAGGPGSEGQFF. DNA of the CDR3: TGCGCCAGCAGCCAAGATCTAGCGGGGGGGCCTGGGTCTGAAGGGCAGTTCTTC.

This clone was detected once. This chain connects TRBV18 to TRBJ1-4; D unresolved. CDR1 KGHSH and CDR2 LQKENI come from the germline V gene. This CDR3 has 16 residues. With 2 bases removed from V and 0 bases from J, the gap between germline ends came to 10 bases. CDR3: CASSPYAGPTNEKLFF. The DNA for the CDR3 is TGTGCCAGCTCACCATATGCAGGCCCAACTAATGAAAAACTGTTTTTT.

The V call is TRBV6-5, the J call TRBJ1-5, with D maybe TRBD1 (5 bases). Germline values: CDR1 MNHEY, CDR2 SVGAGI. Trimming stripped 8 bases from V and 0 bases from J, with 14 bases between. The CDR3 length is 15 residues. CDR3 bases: TGTGCCAGCCGGGCAGGGAAGGGTAGCAATCAGCCCCAGCATTTT. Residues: CASRAGKGSNQPQHF.

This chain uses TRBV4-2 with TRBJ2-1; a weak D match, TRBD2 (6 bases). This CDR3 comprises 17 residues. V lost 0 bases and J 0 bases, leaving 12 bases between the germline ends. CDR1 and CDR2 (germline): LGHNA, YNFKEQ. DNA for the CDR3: TGTGCCAGCAGCCAAGAGGTCGCCGGGGGCTCCTACAATGAGCAGTTCTTC. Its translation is CASSQEVAGGSYNEQFF.

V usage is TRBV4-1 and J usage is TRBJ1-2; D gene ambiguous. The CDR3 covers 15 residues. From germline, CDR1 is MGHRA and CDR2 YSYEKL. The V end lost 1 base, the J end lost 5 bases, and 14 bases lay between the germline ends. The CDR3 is CASSQARQGLYGYTF. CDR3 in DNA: TGCGCCAGCAGCCAAGCGCGGCAAGGGCTATATGGCTACACCTTC.

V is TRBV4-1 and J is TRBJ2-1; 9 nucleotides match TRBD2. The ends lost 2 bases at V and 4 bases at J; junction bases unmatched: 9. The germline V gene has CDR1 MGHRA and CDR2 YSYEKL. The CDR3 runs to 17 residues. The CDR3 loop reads CASSQSSSGVRYNEQFF. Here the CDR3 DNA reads TGCGCCAGCAGCCAAAGTTCTAGCGGGGTAAGGTACAATGAGCAGTTCTTC.

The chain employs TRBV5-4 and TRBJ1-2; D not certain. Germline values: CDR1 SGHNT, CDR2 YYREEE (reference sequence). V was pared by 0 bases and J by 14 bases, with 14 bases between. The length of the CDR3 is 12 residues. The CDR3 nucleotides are TGTGCCAGCAGCTTGGACAGCACGGGTAGGACCTTC. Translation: CASSLDSTGRTF.

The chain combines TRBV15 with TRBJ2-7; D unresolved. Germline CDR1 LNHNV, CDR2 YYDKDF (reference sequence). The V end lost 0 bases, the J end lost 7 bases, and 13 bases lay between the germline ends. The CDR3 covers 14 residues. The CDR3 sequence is CATSRDRGPLEQYV. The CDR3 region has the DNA TGTGCCACCAGCAGAGATCGAGGACCACTTGAGCAGTACGTC.

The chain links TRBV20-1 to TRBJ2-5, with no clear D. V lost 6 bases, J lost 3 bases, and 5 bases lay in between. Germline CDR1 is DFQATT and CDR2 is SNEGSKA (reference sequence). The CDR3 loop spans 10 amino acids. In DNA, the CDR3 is TGCAGTGCACCCGAAGAGACCCAGTACTTC. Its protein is CSAPEETQYF.

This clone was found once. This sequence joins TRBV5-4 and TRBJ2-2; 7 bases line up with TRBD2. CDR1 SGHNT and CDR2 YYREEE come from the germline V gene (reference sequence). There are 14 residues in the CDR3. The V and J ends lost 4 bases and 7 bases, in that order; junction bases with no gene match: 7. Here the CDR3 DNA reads TGTGCCAGCAGCCCTCGGGGGAGGGGCGGGGAGCTGTTTTTT. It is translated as CASSPRGRGGELFF.

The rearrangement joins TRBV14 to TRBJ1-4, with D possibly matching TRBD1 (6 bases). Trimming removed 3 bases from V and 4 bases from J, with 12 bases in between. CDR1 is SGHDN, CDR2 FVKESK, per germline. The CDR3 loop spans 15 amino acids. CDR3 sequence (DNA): TGTGCCAGCAGCCATTTAGACAGGCTTAATGAAAAACTGTTTTTT. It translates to CASSHLDRLNEKLFF.

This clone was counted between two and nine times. CDR3 nucleotides: TGTGCCAGCAGTGAAAAGAGTGAAAATGAGCAGTTCTTC. It codes for CASSEKSENEQFF. This chain links TRBV6-1 with TRBJ2-1; no clear D gene. The V end was cut by 2 bases, the J end by 7 bases, with 9 bases between. CDR3 length: 13 amino acids. Looked up from germline, CDR1 is MNHNS and CDR2 is SASEGT.

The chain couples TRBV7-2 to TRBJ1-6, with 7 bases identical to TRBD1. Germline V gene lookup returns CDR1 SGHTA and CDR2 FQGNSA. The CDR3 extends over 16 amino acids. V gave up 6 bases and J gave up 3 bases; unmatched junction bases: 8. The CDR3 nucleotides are TGTGCCAGCAGACAGGGGTCTGGGCTCTATAATTCACCCCTCCACTTT. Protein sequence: CASRQGSGLYNSPLHF.

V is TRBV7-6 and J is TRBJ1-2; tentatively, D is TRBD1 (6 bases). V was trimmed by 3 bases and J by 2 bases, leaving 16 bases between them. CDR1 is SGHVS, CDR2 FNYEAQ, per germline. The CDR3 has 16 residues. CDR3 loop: CASSFATLGQNYGYTF. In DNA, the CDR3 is TGTGCCAGCAGCTTCGCTACTTTGGGACAAAACTATGGCTACACCTTC.

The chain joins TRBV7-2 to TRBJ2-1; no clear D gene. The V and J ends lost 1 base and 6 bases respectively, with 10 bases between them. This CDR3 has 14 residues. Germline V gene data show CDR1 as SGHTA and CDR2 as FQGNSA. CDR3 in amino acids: CASSLGRISNEQFF. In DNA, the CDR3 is TGTGCCAGCAGCTTAGGCAGGATAAGCAATGAGCAGTTCTTC.

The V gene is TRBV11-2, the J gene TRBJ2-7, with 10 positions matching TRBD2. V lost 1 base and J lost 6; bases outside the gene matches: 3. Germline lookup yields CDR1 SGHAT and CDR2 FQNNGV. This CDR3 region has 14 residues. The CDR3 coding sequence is TGTGCCAGCAGCTTAGGCCTAGCGGGGGTCGAGCAGTACTTC. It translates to CASSLGLAGVEQYF.

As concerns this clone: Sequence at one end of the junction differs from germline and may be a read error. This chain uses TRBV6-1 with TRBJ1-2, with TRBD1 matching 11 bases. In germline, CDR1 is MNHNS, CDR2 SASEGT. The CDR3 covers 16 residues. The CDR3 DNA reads TGTGCCAGCAGTGAACAGGACAGGGGGCGTAAGGCTGGCCACACCTTC. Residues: CASSEQDRGRKAGHTF.

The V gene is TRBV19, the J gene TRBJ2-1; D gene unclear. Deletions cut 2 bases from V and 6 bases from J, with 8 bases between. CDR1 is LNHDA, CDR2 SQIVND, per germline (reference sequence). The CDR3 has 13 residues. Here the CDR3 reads CASSIYGRNEQFF. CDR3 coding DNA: TGTGCCAGTAGTATATACGGGCGCAATGAGCAGTTCTTC.

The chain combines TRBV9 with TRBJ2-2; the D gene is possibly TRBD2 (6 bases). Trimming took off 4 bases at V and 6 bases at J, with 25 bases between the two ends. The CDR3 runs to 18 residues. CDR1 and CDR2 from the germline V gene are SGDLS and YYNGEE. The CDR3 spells CASSSKSHSGHAAGELFF. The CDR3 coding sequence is TGTGCCAGCAGCTCCAAGAGCCATAGCGGCCACGCCGCCGGGGAGCTGTTTTTT.

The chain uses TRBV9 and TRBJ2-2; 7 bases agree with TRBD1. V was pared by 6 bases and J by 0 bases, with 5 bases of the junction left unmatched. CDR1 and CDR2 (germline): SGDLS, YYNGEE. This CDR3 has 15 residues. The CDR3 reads CASMTGRTNTGELFF. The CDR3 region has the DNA TGTGCCAGCATGACAGGGCGGACGAACACCGGGGAGCTGTTTTTT.

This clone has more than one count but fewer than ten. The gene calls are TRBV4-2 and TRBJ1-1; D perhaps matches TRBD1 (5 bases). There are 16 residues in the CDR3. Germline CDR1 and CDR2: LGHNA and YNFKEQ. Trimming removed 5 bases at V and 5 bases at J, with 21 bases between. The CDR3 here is CASSSLKSGATTEAFF. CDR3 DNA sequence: TGTGCCAGCAGCTCACTAAAATCCGGGGCGACGACTGAAGCTTTCTTT.

This chain's CDR3 is CASSVATGGYYEQYF. Written as DNA, the CDR3 is TGTGCCAGCAGCGTAGCTACAGGGGGCTACTACGAGCAGTACTTC. The V gene is TRBV9, the J gene TRBJ2-7; 9 bases are a match to TRBD1. With 0 bases clipped from V and 3 bases from J, the junction kept 4 bases outside the gene matches. CDR3 length equals 15 residues. Per the germline V gene, CDR1 is SGDLS and CDR2 is YYNGEE.

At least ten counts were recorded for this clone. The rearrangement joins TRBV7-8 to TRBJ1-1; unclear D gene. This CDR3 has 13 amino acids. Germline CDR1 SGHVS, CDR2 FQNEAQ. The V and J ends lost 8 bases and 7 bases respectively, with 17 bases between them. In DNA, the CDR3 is TGTGCCAGCGGAATACAAGAATCCCTTGAAGCTTTCTTT. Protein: CASGIQESLEAFF.

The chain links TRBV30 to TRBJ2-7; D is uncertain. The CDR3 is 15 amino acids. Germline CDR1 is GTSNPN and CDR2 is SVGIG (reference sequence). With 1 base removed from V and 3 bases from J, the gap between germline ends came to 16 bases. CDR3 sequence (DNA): TGTGCCTGGAGTGGTGGGCCAGGAATATACTACGAGCAGTACTTC. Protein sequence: CAWSGGPGIYYEQYF.

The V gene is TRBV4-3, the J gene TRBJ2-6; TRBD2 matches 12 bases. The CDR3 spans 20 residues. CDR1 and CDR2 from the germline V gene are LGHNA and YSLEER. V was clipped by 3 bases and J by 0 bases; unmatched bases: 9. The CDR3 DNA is TGCGCCAGCAGCCAGGCCAAGACTAGCGGGGGTGACTCTGGGGCCAACGTCCTGACTTTC. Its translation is CASSQAKTSGGDSGANVLTF.

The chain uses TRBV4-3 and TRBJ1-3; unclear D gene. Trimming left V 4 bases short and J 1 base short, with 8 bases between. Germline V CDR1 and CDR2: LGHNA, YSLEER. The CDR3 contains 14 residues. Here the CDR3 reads CASSPGYSGNTIYF. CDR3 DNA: TGCGCCAGCAGCCCCGGATATTCTGGAAACACCATATATTTT.

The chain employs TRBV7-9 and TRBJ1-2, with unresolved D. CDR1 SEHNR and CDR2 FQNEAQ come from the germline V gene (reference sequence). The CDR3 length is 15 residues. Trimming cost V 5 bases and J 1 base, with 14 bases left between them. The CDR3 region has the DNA TGTGCCAGCAGCCGATTCGGTCGTGTTAACTATGGCTACACCTTC. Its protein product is CASSRFGRVNYGYTF.